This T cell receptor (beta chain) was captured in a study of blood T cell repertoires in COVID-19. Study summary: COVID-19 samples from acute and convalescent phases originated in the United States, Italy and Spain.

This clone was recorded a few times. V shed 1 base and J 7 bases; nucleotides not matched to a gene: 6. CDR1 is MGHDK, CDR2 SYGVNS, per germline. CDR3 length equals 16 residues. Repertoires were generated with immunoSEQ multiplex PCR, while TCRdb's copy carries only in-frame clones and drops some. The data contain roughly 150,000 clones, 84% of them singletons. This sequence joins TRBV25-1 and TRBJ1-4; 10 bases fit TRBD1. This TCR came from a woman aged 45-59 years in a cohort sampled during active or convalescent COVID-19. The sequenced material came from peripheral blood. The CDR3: CASSESGTGDVEKLFF. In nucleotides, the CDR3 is TGTGCCAGCAGTGAATCGGGGACAGGGGATGTTGAAAAACTGTTTTTT. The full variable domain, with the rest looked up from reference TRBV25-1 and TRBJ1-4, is EADIYQTPRYLVIGTGKKITLECSQTMGHDKMYWYQQDPGMELHLIHYSYGVNSTEKGDLSSESTVSRIRTEHFPLTLESARPSHTSQYLCASSESGTGDVEKLFFGSGTQLSVL.